The present TCR beta chain was sequenced within a study of T cell clones after liver transplantation. Study information: TCRbeta sequencing after a pre-transplant mixed lymphocyte reaction identified graft-donor-reactive clones, later tracked in post-transplant blood. Pre-transplant mixed lymphocyte reactions yielded third-party-reactive TCRbeta sequences as comparators for graft-donor-reactive sequences.

Remarks on this clone: Its antigen is currently unknown.

TCRdb's table, derived via immunoSEQ multiplex PCR, lists solely in-frame clones and lacks some. The sample includes 50,000 to 70,000 clones, 70% of them seen just once. Whole-study results and caveats: In a couple of subjects, few donor cells limited the measurable donor-reactive repertoire. Post-transplant time points were not standardized, so conclusions are preliminary.

The TCR comes from a human patient who received a liver transplant. Some T cells may be provided by the graft donor. The material was CD4+ T cells from blood, obtained at the approximately 15-month timepoint.

CDR3 sequence: CASSPARLVQETQYF. DNA of the CDR3: TGCGCCAGCAGCCCTGCTAGGTTGGTCCAAGAGACCCAGTACTTC. V is TRBV5-1 and J is TRBJ2-5, with D uncertain. The CDR3 sequence is 15 residues long. V dropped 4 bases and J dropped 1 base, with 14 bases sitting between them. Germline V CDR1 and CDR2: SGHRS, YFSETQ. Together with reference TRBV5-1 and TRBJ2-5, the CDR3 gives the full variable domain: KAGVTQTPRYLIKTRGQQVTLSCSPISGHRSVSWYQQTPGQGLQFLFEYFSETQRNKGNFPGRFSGRQFSNSRSEMNVSTLELGDSALYLCASSPARLVQETQYFGPGTRLLVL.